A single sample gave rise to the 19 T cell receptor beta chains below, sequenced in a study of patients and donors after allogeneic stem cell transplantation. TCRdb re-analysed the RT-PCR reads in MiXCR, keeping a single row per CDR3 protein. Altogether roughly 960,000 distinct CDR3 sequences are present, roughly 18% being singletons, with the ten largest covering roughly 6%. The sequenced sample consisted of blood, either unsorted or a sorted T cell fraction (not recorded which). Every receptor here comes from a human donor who was either an allogeneic HSCT recipient or a stem cell or donor lymphocyte infusion donor (not recorded which). It is not recorded whose cells these are; they may come from a transplant donor.

This clonotype was observed many times. The V gene is TRBV12-3 or TRBV12-4, the J gene TRBJ1-6, with D uncertain. The CDR3 runs 15 residues. V gave up 5 bases and J gave up 7 bases, with 15 bases separating them. The CDR3 is CASSTRGRGNSPLHF. The CDR3 DNA is TGTGCCAGCAGTACCCGAGGGCGAGGGAATTCACCCCTCCACTTT.

The V gene is TRBV7-9, the J gene TRBJ2-4; a weak D match, TRBD1 (6 bases). Germline V lookup: CDR1 SEHNR, CDR2 FQNEAQ (reference sequence). The CDR3 covers 14 residues. V lost 2 bases and J 6 bases, leaving 11 bases between the germline ends. The CDR3: CASSLRDTRNIQYF. Written as DNA, the CDR3 is TGTGCCAGCAGCTTACGGGACACTCGAAACATTCAGTACTTC.

To note about this clonotype: The conserved phenylalanine or tryptophan normally closing the CDR3 is absent here, so this likely arose from a read error. This sequence joins TRBV20-1 and TRBJ1-1; no clear D. The germline V gene encodes CDR1 DFQATT and CDR2 SNEGSKA (reference sequence). The CDR3 totals 13 residues. Trimming removed 5 bases from V and 0 bases from J, with 10 bases in between. Here the CDR3 reads CSAGGLVNTEAFS. DNA for the CDR3: TGCAGTGCTGGAGGACTGGTGAACACTGAAGCTTTCTCT.

Only a few counts were recorded for this clonotype. The chain employs TRBV5-1 and TRBJ2-6; D gene unclear. V was trimmed by 2 bases and J by 0 bases, leaving 15 bases between them. Per the germline V gene, CDR1 is SGHRS and CDR2 is YFSETQ. The CDR3 is 18 amino acids. The CDR3 loop is CASSFFGPTNSGANVLTF. CDR3 in DNA: TGCGCCAGCAGCTTTTTCGGACCTACTAACTCTGGGGCCAACGTCCTGACTTTC.

This clonotype was found a few times. The chain recombines TRBV5-1 with TRBJ2-1, with D tentatively TRBD1 or TRBD2 (6 bases each). The germline CDR1 and CDR2 sequences are SGHRS and YFSETQ. The CDR3 totals 13 residues. Trimming stripped 4 bases from V and 11 bases from J, with 16 bases between. The DNA for the CDR3 is TGCGCCAGCAGCGTGGAGGGGGGTCTCAAGCAGTTCTTC. As protein: CASSVEGGLKQFF.

The chain links TRBV3-1 to TRBJ2-7, with unresolved D. The length of the CDR3 is 14 residues. The germline V and J ends were trimmed by 2 bases and 2 bases, with 10 bases remaining between them. Germline values: CDR1 LGHDT, CDR2 YNNKEL (reference sequence). CDR3 in DNA: TGTGCCAGCAGCCAAATGGCGGATACCTACGAGCAGTACTTC. This gives the protein CASSQMADTYEQYF.

This clonotype has more than one count but fewer than ten. The chain carries TRBV5-1 and TRBJ2-1; D is unresolved. The CDR3 runs to 14 residues. V dropped 0 bases and J dropped 2 bases, with 6 bases sitting between them. Germline V gene lookup returns CDR1 SGHRS and CDR2 YFSETQ. This chain's CDR3 is CASSLVWTYNEQFF. CDR3 sequence (DNA): TGCGCCAGCAGCTTGGTATGGACCTACAATGAGCAGTTCTTC.

The chain has TRBV6-1 and TRBJ2-2; the D call may be TRBD1 or TRBD2 (5 bases each). Germline V gene lookup returns CDR1 MNHNS and CDR2 SASEGT. The CDR3 spans 16 residues. V lost 6 bases, J lost 7 bases, and 21 bases lay in between. CDR3 sequence (DNA): TGTGCCAGCAGCCGTGCCCCTTTATCGGGGCTCGGGGAGCTGTTTTTT. Amino acids: CASSRAPLSGLGELFF.

The rearrangement uses TRBV25-1 and TRBJ1-2; no clear D. Deletions cut 3 bases from V and 5 bases from J, with 7 bases between. This CDR3 contains 12 residues. Germline loops: CDR1 MGHDK, CDR2 SYGVNS. DNA for the CDR3: TGTGCCAGCAGTGAGACTCCATATGGCTACACCTTC. It specifies CASSETPYGYTF.

This clonotype was seen ten or more times. The DNA for the CDR3 is TGTGCCACCAGTGATTTCGGGGAAAATGAGCAGTTCTTC. As protein: CATSDFGENEQFF. The chain has TRBV24-1 and TRBJ2-1; tentative D call: TRBD2 (5 bases). Germline-derived CDR1 and CDR2 are KGHDR and SFDVKD. The CDR3 totals 13 residues. Trimming stripped 1 base from V and 7 bases from J, with 7 bases between.

There are many counts of this clonotype. The chain recombines TRBV29-1 with TRBJ2-7; D is possibly TRBD2 (6 bases). The CDR3 loop spans 13 amino acids. Germline V CDR1 and CDR2: SQVTM, ANQGSEA. The V gene lost 3 bases and the J gene lost 2 bases, with 11 bases spanning the gap. The CDR3 loop is CSVEWRDTYEQYF. CDR3 coding DNA: TGCAGCGTTGAGTGGCGGGATACCTACGAGCAGTACTTC.

This rearrangement joins TRBV3-1 to TRBJ2-7; TRBD2 matches at 7 bases. The CDR3 is made up of 16 amino acids. The germline V gene encodes CDR1 LGHDT and CDR2 YNNKEL (reference sequence). V lost 1 base, J lost 3 bases, and 9 bases stayed unmatched. The DNA of the CDR3 is TGTGCCAGCAGCCAAGCTCAGCGGGGTAGGATCTACGAGCAGTACTTC. It translates to CASSQAQRGRIYEQYF.

This clonotype was detected a few times. The rearrangement uses TRBV5-1 and TRBJ1-1; possibly TRBD1 for D (5 bases). Germline CDR1 is SGHRS and CDR2 is YFSETQ. Trimming cost V 3 bases and J 1 base, with 10 bases left between them. There are 14 residues in the CDR3. This CDR3 reads CASSWGDPNTEAFF. The CDR3, as DNA: TGCGCCAGCAGCTGGGGGGACCCGAACACTGAAGCTTTCTTT.

The J gene is TRBJ1-1, the V gene TRBV12-3 or TRBV12-4; D unresolved. Trimming took off 5 bases at V and 10 bases at J, with 11 bases between the two ends. The CDR3 covers 11 residues. CDR3 bases: TGTGCCAGCAGTCCCCTCCTTCCAGCTTTCTTT. The encoded protein is CASSPLLPAFF.

The chain has TRBV5-1 and TRBJ2-7; D is possibly TRBD1 (5 bases). Deletions cut 0 bases from V and 5 bases from J, with 9 bases between. CDR1 is SGHRS and CDR2 is YFSETQ in the germline V gene. The CDR3 runs 13 residues. The CDR3 here is CASSLVGANEQYF. In DNA, the CDR3 is TGCGCCAGCAGCTTGGTAGGGGCCAACGAGCAGTACTTC.

This clonotype turned up a few times. The J gene is TRBJ1-1, the V gene TRBV7-2; D not resolved. This CDR3 has 14 amino acids. Germline CDR1 and CDR2: SGHTA and FQGNSA. The V end lost 7 bases, the J end lost 4 bases, and 16 bases lay between the germline ends. CDR3 coding DNA: TGTGCCAGCAAAACTAGGAATTATCGCACTGAAGCTTTCTTT. Translated, it gives CASKTRNYRTEAFF.

V usage is TRBV7-2 and J usage is TRBJ2-7; 10 bases map to TRBD2. Trimming cost V 2 bases and J 0 bases; bases outside gene matches: 4. The germline V gene encodes CDR1 SGHTA and CDR2 FQGNSA. The CDR3 sequence is 16 residues long. The CDR3 DNA sequence: TGTGCCAGCAGCTTATCTAGCGGGAGAAACTCCTACGAGCAGTACTTC. Translated: CASSLSSGRNSYEQYF.

This clonotype was found many times. The chain recombines TRBV12-3 or TRBV12-4 with TRBJ1-3; no definite D call. The CDR3 covers 15 residues. With 5 bases removed from V and 3 bases from J, the gap between germline ends came to 14 bases. The CDR3 bases are TGTGCCAGCAGTCCGCGGGGAGGAAGTGGAAACACCATATATTTT. Its protein product is CASSPRGGSGNTIYF.

This chain uses TRBV7-8 with TRBJ2-1; 10 nucleotides align to TRBD2. Trimming at V came to 8 bases and at J to 6 bases, leaving 7 bases not matched to a gene. This CDR3 is built from 14 residues. CDR1 is SGHVS and CDR2 is FQNEAQ in the germline V gene. The CDR3 sequence is CASGFERGGNEQFF. The CDR3 DNA reads as TGTGCCAGCGGATTCGAGCGGGGGGGCAATGAGCAGTTCTTC. Full variable domain (remainder filled in from reference TRBV7-8 and TRBJ2-1): GAGVSQSPRYKVAKRGQDVALRCDPISGHVSLFWYQQALGQGPEFLTYFQNEAQLDKSGLPSDRFFAERPEGSVSTLKIQRTQQEDSAVYLCASGFERGGNEQFFGPGTRLTVL.